Following are 24 T cell receptor beta chains from one sample sequenced in a study of shared clonotypes between healthy human individuals. Repertoires were generated with immunoSEQ multiplex PCR, while TCRdb's copy carries only in-frame clones and drops some. The table lists under 300,000 clones, 60% to 70% of them singletons. The sequenced material came from memory CD4+ T cells sorted from blood. Subset described: CD45RA-negative fraction. These receptors were taken from a man aged 25-45 years in good health.

This clone was picked up a small number of times. The chain combines TRBV10-2 with TRBJ2-1; D might be TRBD1 (6 bases). Looked up from germline, CDR1 is WSHSY and CDR2 is SAAADI. Trimming shortened V by 0 bases and J by 0 bases, and 21 bases separated the two germline ends. This CDR3 is built from 20 residues. CDR3: CASSESFGQTLKSSYNEQFF. The CDR3 nucleotides read TGCGCCAGCAGTGAGTCGTTTGGACAGACCTTAAAAAGCTCCTACAATGAGCAGTTCTTC.

The V gene is TRBV5-4, the J gene TRBJ1-1; 7 bases match TRBD1. This CDR3 region has 13 residues. Trimming removed 4 bases from V and 6 bases from J; junction bases left unmatched: 6. Germline V gene sequence: CDR1 SGHNT, CDR2 YYREEE (reference sequence). In nucleotides, the CDR3 is TGTGCCAGCAGCCTAGACAGGGTCGCTGAAGCTTTCTTT. This translates into CASSLDRVAEAFF.

The chain uses TRBV11-2 and TRBJ2-2, with 8 bases aligning to TRBD2. Trimming removed 1 base from V and 5 bases from J; junction bases left unmatched: 9. The germline V gene has CDR1 SGHAT and CDR2 FQNNGV. The CDR3 spans 17 residues. The CDR3 nucleotides read TGTGCCAGCAGCTTAGCCCCCGGACTAGCCAGGACCGGGGAGCTGTTTTTT. Translating it yields CASSLAPGLARTGELFF.

The CDR3 is CSVEGRVSGYTF. For the CDR3, the DNA is TGCAGCGTTGAGGGCAGGGTGAGCGGCTACACCTTC. This chain joins TRBV29-1 and TRBJ1-2; weak D call: TRBD1 (5 bases). The V and J ends lost 3 bases and 8 bases respectively, with 13 bases between them. CDR3 size: 12 residues. The V gene's germline CDR1 is SQVTM and CDR2 ANQGSEA.

V gene TRBV21-1 combines with J gene TRBJ2-7; the D call in the table, TRBD2, was not verified against the DNA. TRBV21-1 is classified as a pseudogene. This CDR3 contains 15 residues. The CDR3 DNA reads as TGTGCCAGCAGCTTAAGCGGGGGGAATCTCTACGAGCAGTACTTC. It specifies CASSLSGGNLYEQYF.

This chain's CDR3 is CASSQEGRQGYPDEQFF. CDR3 bases: TGCGCCAGCAGCCAAGAAGGTCGGCAGGGTTATCCCGATGAGCAGTTCTTC. The V gene is TRBV4-1, the J gene TRBJ2-1; weak D call: TRBD1 (5 bases). V lost 0 bases and J lost 8, with 20 bases in between. Germline CDR1 and CDR2: MGHRA and YSYEKL. The CDR3 consists of 17 residues.

The CDR3 is CASSDQGANTEAFF. The CDR3 bases are TGTGCCAGCAGTGATCAGGGGGCGAACACTGAAGCTTTCTTT. The V and J genes are TRBV2 and TRBJ1-1; the match to TRBD1 covers 8 bases. The CDR3 has 14 residues. From germline, CDR1 is SNHLY and CDR2 FYNNEI. Trimming cost V 3 bases and J 1 base; bases outside gene matches: 1. Full variable domain (remainder filled in from reference TRBV2 and TRBJ1-1): EPEVTQTPSHQVTQMGQEVILRCVPISNHLYFYWYRQILGQKVEFLVSFYNNEISEKSEIFDDQFSVERPDGSNFTLKIRSTKLEDSAMYFCASSDQGANTEAFFGQGTRLTVV.

CDR3 DNA: TGTGCCTCCTCGGGAGGATACGGGGAGCTGTTTTTT. Amino acids: CASSGGYGELFF. The genes are TRBV30 and TRBJ2-2, with 7 bases that match TRBD2. The V and J ends lost 7 bases and 7 bases, in that order; junction bases with no gene match: 6. Germline V gene lookup returns CDR1 GTSNPN and CDR2 SVGIG (reference sequence). The CDR3 consists of 12 residues.

The chain has TRBV2 and TRBJ2-1; D gene uncertain. Germline V CDR1 and CDR2: SNHLY, FYNNEI. There are 14 residues in the CDR3. V gave up 3 bases and J gave up 0 bases, with 6 bases separating them. CDR3 in amino acids: CASSEESSYNEQFF. CDR3 DNA sequence: TGTGCCAGCAGTGAGGAAAGCTCCTACAATGAGCAGTTCTTC.

A remark on this clone: One junction end does not reproduce the germline sequence, and a read error may be involved. The chain couples TRBV7-7 to TRBJ2-1, with 11 bases aligning to TRBD2. The germline V gene has CDR1 SSHAT and CDR2 FNYEAQ (reference sequence). The CDR3 covers 15 residues. The CDR3 here is CASSLTSGTFVEQFF. CDR3 sequence (DNA): TGTGCTAGCAGCTTGACTAGCGGGACCTTTGTTGAGCAGTTCTTC.

This clone appeared a single time. The CDR3 bases are TGTGCCAGCAGCTTAGATACTATATCGCAAGAGACCCAGTACTTC. Its protein product is CASSLDTISQETQYF. The genes are TRBV7-9 and TRBJ2-5; D remains ambiguous. Germline values: CDR1 SEHNR, CDR2 FQNEAQ (reference sequence). The CDR3 runs 15 residues. Trimming removed 1 base at V and 2 bases at J, with 11 bases between.

This clone was seen only a few times. J is TRBJ2-5 and V is TRBV29-1; maybe TRBD1 (6 bases). The CDR3 spans 14 residues. CDR1 and CDR2 (germline): SQVTM, ANQGSEA. With 3 bases removed from V and 4 bases from J, the gap between germline ends came to 15 bases. The CDR3 DNA follows: TGCAGCGTTGACCCGGGACAATTGGGAGAGACCCAGTACTTC. It translates to CSVDPGQLGETQYF.

For this clone: Other DNA sequences within the sample encode an identical CDR3. The chain links TRBV5-1 to TRBJ2-1; D perhaps matches TRBD1 (5 bases). The germline CDR1 and CDR2 sequences are SGHRS and YFSETQ. The V end lost 1 base, the J end lost 6 bases, and 5 bases lay between the germline ends. This CDR3 is built from 12 residues. CDR3 sequence: CASSLQGNEQFF. The CDR3, as DNA: TGCGCCAGCAGCTTGCAGGGCAATGAGCAGTTCTTC.

The chain employs TRBV27 and TRBJ1-4; 8 bases are a match to TRBD1. The CDR3 consists of 15 residues. Unmatched junction bases numbered 4, after V lost 3 bases and J lost 4 bases. Looked up from germline, CDR1 is MNHEY and CDR2 is SMNVEV (reference sequence). CDR3 sequence: CASSFLDRVNEKLFF. The CDR3 nucleotides read TGTGCCAGCAGTTTCCTGGACAGGGTTAATGAAAAACTGTTTTTT.

In its sample, this clone was seen a few times. The chain recombines TRBV7-8 with TRBJ2-7, with 7 positions matching TRBD1. The V and J ends lost 5 bases and 7 bases, in that order; junction bases with no gene match: 5. From germline, CDR1 is SGHVS and CDR2 FQNEAQ. The CDR3 runs to 12 residues. CDR3 sequence (DNA): TGTGCCAGCAGCCTAGGGGGACAGGAGCAGTACTTC. Amino acid sequence: CASSLGGQEQYF.

The chain joins TRBV4-1 to TRBJ2-4, with D perhaps given as TRBD1 or TRBD2 (6 bases each). CDR1 and CDR2 from the germline V gene are MGHRA and YSYEKL. The CDR3 spans 13 residues. The germline V and J ends were trimmed by 1 base and 7 bases, with 8 bases remaining between them. The CDR3 bases are TGCGCCAGCAGCCAAGTAGGGGGGAACATTCAGTACTTC. Translated, it gives CASSQVGGNIQYF.

This chain connects TRBV5-1 to TRBJ2-2, with no clear D. This CDR3 comprises 16 residues. The germline gives CDR1 SGHRS, CDR2 YFSETQ. The ends were cut back, 4 bases at V and 4 bases at J, with 17 bases in the middle. The CDR3, as DNA: TGCGCCAGCAGCCCGACTCCTTCTGCCGGCACCGGGGAGCTGTTTTTT. It specifies CASSPTPSAGTGELFF.

The genes are TRBV2 and TRBJ2-7; possibly TRBD1 or TRBD2 for D (5 bases each). The CDR3 runs to 16 residues. Germline V gene data show CDR1 as SNHLY and CDR2 as FYNNEI. V shed 7 bases and J shed 1 base, with 20 bases lying between them. CDR3 in amino acids: CASTQGQGVNSYEQYF. DNA of the CDR3: TGTGCCAGCACCCAGGGCCAGGGAGTTAATTCCTACGAGCAGTACTTC.

The rearrangement links TRBV2 to TRBJ2-7, with unresolved D. V shed 7 bases and J shed 2 bases, with 12 bases lying between them. The length of the CDR3 is 13 residues. Germline CDR1 SNHLY, CDR2 FYNNEI. CDR3 nucleotide sequence: TGTGCCAGCAAGTTTGGGGAAACCTACGAGCAGTACTTC. Its translation: CASKFGETYEQYF.

Only a few counts were recorded for this clone. J is TRBJ2-7 and V is TRBV6-5, with D possibly being TRBD1 or TRBD2 (5 bases each). Germline V lookup: CDR1 MNHEY, CDR2 SVGAGI. The CDR3 runs to 14 residues. V lost 7 bases, J lost 5 bases, and 18 bases lay in between. The chain's CDR3 is CASTQGPYNHEQYF. The CDR3 bases are TGTGCCAGCACCCAGGGACCGTACAACCACGAGCAGTACTTC.

The rearrangement links TRBV27 to TRBJ2-7; tentative D call: TRBD1 (5 bases). Per the germline V gene, CDR1 is MNHEY and CDR2 is SMNVEV (reference sequence). V lost 8 bases, J lost 3 bases, and 17 bases lay in between. There are 14 residues in the CDR3. The CDR3 is CASRHRTPYYEQYF. The CDR3 DNA follows: TGTGCCAGCCGCCACAGGACCCCCTACTACGAGCAGTACTTC.

As concerns this clone: Within the sample, other DNA sequences also encode this same CDR3. This rearrangement joins TRBV5-4 to TRBJ2-2; D remains unclear. Trimming cost V 2 bases and J 2 bases, with 10 bases left between them. The CDR3 has 15 amino acids. The germline V gene has CDR1 SGHNT and CDR2 YYREEE (reference sequence). The CDR3 is CASSFGVRNTGELFF. As DNA, the CDR3 is TGTGCCAGCAGCTTCGGCGTCCGAAACACCGGGGAGCTGTTTTTT.

The chain uses TRBV5-4 and TRBJ2-5; no definite D call. This CDR3 contains 13 residues. Trimming pared 4 bases from V and 4 bases from J, leaving 11 bases between. Germline loops: CDR1 SGHNT, CDR2 YYREEE (reference sequence). The CDR3 DNA follows: TGTGCCAGCAGCCCTTTTGGTTCAGAGACCCAGTACTTC. Its protein is CASSPFGSETQYF.

In this sample, this clone is medium-sized (0.01 to 0.1%). V is TRBV4-1 and J is TRBJ2-3; 7 nucleotides agree with TRBD2. In germline, CDR1 is MGHRA, CDR2 YSYEKL. This CDR3 region has 13 residues. After removal of 8 bases from V and 2 bases from J, the junction contained 4 bases not matched to a gene. The CDR3 spells CASDLADTDTQYF. CDR3 DNA sequence: TGCGCCAGCGATCTAGCGGACACAGATACGCAGTATTTT.